This entry features one T cell receptor beta chain sequence. The CDR3 is made up of 17 amino acids. Germline loops: CDR1 LGHNA, CDR2 YNFKEQ. J was trimmed by 5 bases and V by 4 bases; bases with no gene match: 13. Libraries were prepared by immunoSEQ multiplex PCR; TCRdb keeps only in-frame clonotypes and omits some of them. This table holds about 260,000 clones, around 93% found once. Study members were between about 18 and 100 years old and lived in about two dozen US regions. Cohort allocation depended upon clinical history that participants reported. The entry originates in a study of blood T cell repertoires in COVID-19. Across the whole study: Acute and convalescent COVID-19 specimens originated in the United States, Italy and Spain. Sources were T cells, B-cell-depleted T cells, or PBMCs; the material itself was cDNA or gDNA.

The TCR comes from a man between 35 and 55 years old who had been exposed to COVID-19. Input material: PBMCs or T cells enriched from blood (not recorded which). The genes are TRBV4-2 and TRBJ2-2; 7 bases match TRBD2. The CDR3 DNA reads TGTGCCAGCAGCCGCCTCCAATGGCGGGAGAGGACCGGGGAGCTGTTTTTT. This sequence encodes CASSRLQWRERTGELFF.